This T cell receptor beta chain was profiled in a study of monozygotic twins with inflammatory bowel disease. TCRdb reanalyzed the 5' RACE reads, giving one entry per CDR3 protein sequence and no DNA. This sample's clone table lists about 140,000 distinct CDR3 sequences. This CDR3 has 13 residues. CDR1 is SGHRS and CDR2 is YFSETQ in the germline V gene. General study results and limits: Healthy co-twins showed greater TCRbeta diversity (inverse Simpson) than IBD patients.

About this clonotype: Antigen: not known.

The receptor's source is a human donor with ulcerative colitis or Crohn's disease, or a healthy co-twin of an affected twin (not recorded which). The sample taken for sequencing was blood. The chain couples TRBV5-1 to TRBJ2-1; checking the TCRdb D call of TRBD1 is not possible without DNA. The CDR3 reads CASSYRSGNEQFF.